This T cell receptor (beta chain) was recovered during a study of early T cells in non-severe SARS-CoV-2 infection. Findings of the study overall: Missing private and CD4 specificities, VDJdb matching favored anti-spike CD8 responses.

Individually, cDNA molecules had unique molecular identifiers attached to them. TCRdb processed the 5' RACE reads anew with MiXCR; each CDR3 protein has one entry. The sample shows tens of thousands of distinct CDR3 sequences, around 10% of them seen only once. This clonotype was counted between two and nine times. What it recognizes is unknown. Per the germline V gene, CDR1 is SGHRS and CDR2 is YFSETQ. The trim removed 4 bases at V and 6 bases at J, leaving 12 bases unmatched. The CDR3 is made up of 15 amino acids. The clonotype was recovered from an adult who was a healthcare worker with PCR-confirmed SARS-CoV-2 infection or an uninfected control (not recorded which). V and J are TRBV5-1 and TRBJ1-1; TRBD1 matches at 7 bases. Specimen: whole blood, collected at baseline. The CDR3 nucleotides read TGCGCCAGCAGCGGCAACAGGGGAGGGAGTGCTGAAGCTTTCTTT. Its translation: CASSGNRGGSAEAFF.